Sequencing of this TCR beta chain was carried out in a study of OX40 agonist ivuxolimab in advanced cancers. Study-level findings and limits: On average, a greater number of expanded clones characterised CD8+ T cells relative to CD4+. Low normalized T-cell clonal expansion also characterized some of the nonresponders.

The CDR3 extends over 12 amino acids. With 9 bases removed from V and 10 bases from J, the gap between germline ends came to 16 bases. Per germline, CDR1 MNHNS and CDR2 SASEGT. About this clone itself: Its antigen is unknown.

Generated by immunoSEQ multiplex PCR, the TCRdb table keeps only in-frame clones and is missing some. The table has about 81,000 clones, around 80% seen once. The chain has TRBV6-1 and TRBJ2-4; D might be TRBD1 (5 bases). Sample: CD4+ or CD8+ T cells sorted from blood, taken in a trial of the OX40 agonist ivuxolimab. The receptor was derived from an adult with an advanced solid tumor such as melanoma, head and neck, liver or kidney cancer. The CDR3 region has the DNA TGTGCCAGTGGCCGAGGACAACGAATTCAGTACTTC. Residues: CASGRGQRIQYF.